The present entry profiles one TCR beta chain with its context. The CDR3 is made up of 18 amino acids. Germline V gene data show CDR1 as SEHNR and CDR2 as FQNEAQ (reference sequence). Deletions cut 2 bases from V and 2 bases from J, with 21 bases between. These data belong to a study of blood T cell repertoires in COVID-19. Clones were sequenced by immunoSEQ multiplex PCR, and TCRdb holds only the in-frame ones, with some missing. The table has 55,000 to 85,000 clones, over 65% seen once; the top ten hold 0.65% to 0.9%. The material sequenced was peripheral blood. The V gene is TRBV7-9, the J gene TRBJ2-5, with a weak D call TRBD1 (6 bases). This receptor was identified in a woman in her seventies with acute or convalescent COVID-19. CDR3 loop: CASSLWKLPQGTQETQYF. The DNA for the CDR3 is TGTGCCAGCAGCTTATGGAAGCTACCACAGGGAACTCAAGAGACCCAGTACTTC.